These 21 T cell receptor beta chains were all obtained from the same sample, sequenced in a study of immune characterization of retroperitoneal liposarcoma. TCRdb reprocessed the PCR reads via MiXCR and lists one record per CDR3 protein. The table has 2,900 or so distinct CDR3 sequences, about 45% seen once. The material sequenced was tumor tissue. The receptors stem from a male donor with retroperitoneal liposarcoma.

This chain links TRBV10-3 with TRBJ2-1, with TRBD2 as a possible D gene (5 bases). The J call may be in error: the DNA end matches TRBJ2-5 better. CDR3 size: 14 residues. The germline CDR1 and CDR2 sequences are ENHRY and SYGVKD. The CDR3 DNA is TGTGCCATCAGGTCCCGGGGAATCGGGGAGACCCAGTACTTC. Translating it yields CAIRSRGIGETQYF.

This clonotype was counted only a few times. The V call is TRBV6-1, the J call TRBJ2-5; a possible D gene is TRBD1 (5 bases). There are 15 residues in the CDR3. Trimming removed 1 base at V and 5 bases at J, with 14 bases between. Germline V gives CDR1 MNHNS, CDR2 SASEGT. DNA for the CDR3: TGTGCCAGCAGTGAAGTGGGTAGGGGCTGGGAGACCCAGTACTTC. Translation gives CASSEVGRGWETQYF.

The V gene is TRBV6-1, the J gene TRBJ2-3; perhaps TRBD2 as D (5 bases). This CDR3 is built from 13 residues. The germline V gene has CDR1 MNHNS and CDR2 SASEGT. V was clipped by 6 bases and J by 1 base, with 8 bases between them. CDR3 DNA: TGTGCCAGCAGCCTGGAGGGCACAGATACGCAGTATTTT. It translates to CASSLEGTDTQYF.

This chain connects TRBV6-5 to TRBJ2-1; the match to TRBD2 covers 7 bases. Germline CDR1 reads MNHEY; CDR2 reads SVGAGI. V was pared by 2 bases and J by 2 bases, with 6 bases of the junction left unmatched. The CDR3 is 16 residues long. The CDR3 DNA reads as TGTGCCAGCAGTTACCGGGGAGGGGTAGCCTACAATGAGCAGTTCTTC. This codes for CASSYRGGVAYNEQFF.

In this sample, this clonotype is medium-sized (0.01 to 0.1%). The rearrangement joins TRBV6-1 to TRBJ2-7; no clear D. Germline V gives CDR1 MNHNS, CDR2 SASEGT. Between the trimmed V and J ends, which lost 5 bases and 4 bases, there was a span of 12 bases. CDR3 length equals 13 residues. The CDR3, as DNA: TGTGCCAGCAGTCCCCACCTTTTATACGAGCAGTACTTC. Protein: CASSPHLLYEQYF.

The chain recombines TRBV12-3 or TRBV12-4 with TRBJ1-1; D not resolved. The CDR3 extends over 13 amino acids. The V gene lost 3 bases and the J gene lost 1 base, with 6 bases spanning the gap. The CDR3 region is CASSFVGNTEAFF. Here the CDR3 DNA reads TGTGCCAGCAGTTTCGTAGGGAACACTGAAGCTTTCTTT.

The chain has TRBV6-1 and TRBJ2-1; 7 bases map to TRBD1. V trimming: 5 bases; J trimming: 13 bases; junction bases outside the gene matches: 20. This CDR3 region has 16 residues. From germline, CDR1 is MNHNS and CDR2 SASEGT. The chain's CDR3 is CASSPQHGTDQETQFF. The CDR3 coding sequence is TGTGCCAGCAGTCCTCAACACGGGACAGACCAAGAGACCCAGTTCTTC.

This chain joins TRBV6-1 and TRBJ1-4; 9 nucleotides align to TRBD1. Germline CDR1 and CDR2: MNHNS and SASEGT. CDR3 length: 15 residues. The J segment lost 7 bases and the V segment lost 2 bases, leaving 5 bases of the junction unmatched. Here the CDR3 reads CASSEYRTGVEKLFF. The DNA of the CDR3 is TGTGCCAGCAGTGAATATAGGACAGGGGTTGAAAAACTGTTTTTT.

The V call is TRBV6-1, the J call TRBJ2-1; possible D gene TRBD1, 5 bases. Germline CDR1 reads MNHNS; CDR2 reads SASEGT. The CDR3 loop spans 15 amino acids. Trimming removed 5 bases from V and 0 bases from J, with 11 bases in between. In nucleotides, the CDR3 is TGTGCCAGCAGTACGGACACGTCCTCCTACAATGAGCAGTTCTTC. This translates into CASSTDTSSYNEQFF.

This clonotype has only a few counts. The chain is built from TRBV6-1 and TRBJ1-5; 7 positions agree with TRBD1. After removal of 7 bases from V and 5 bases from J, the junction contained 14 bases not matched to a gene. The CDR3 is 16 residues long. The germline V gene encodes CDR1 MNHNS and CDR2 SASEGT. CDR3 coding DNA: TGTGCCAGCATTGCTCGAAGGTGGCAGGGGGATCAGCCCCAGCATTTT. Its protein product is CASIARRWQGDQPQHF.

This clonotype was observed a handful of times. This chain uses TRBV6-1 with TRBJ2-1, with 7 bases fitting TRBD1. TRBJ2-7 matches the DNA end more closely, so the J call is doubtful. The CDR3 runs to 14 residues. Germline V gives CDR1 MNHNS, CDR2 SASEGT. This chain's CDR3 is CASSRKGAAYEQYF. For the CDR3, the DNA is TGTGCCAGCAGTAGAAAGGGGGCGGCGTACGAGCAGTACTTC.

J is TRBJ2-3 and V is TRBV6-1; TRBD2 matches 13 bases. The CDR3 runs 18 residues. J gave up 2 bases and V 0 bases, and 5 bases lay outside the gene matches. Germline lookup yields CDR1 MNHNS and CDR2 SASEGT. CDR3 nucleotide sequence: TGTGCCAGCAGTGAAGCCCCCGGGACTAGCGGGGCCACAGATACGCAGTATTTT. Translation gives CASSEAPGTSGATDTQYF.

The chain combines TRBV7-6 with TRBJ2-3; TRBD1 agrees at 8 bases. The DNA end favors TRBJ2-5, so the J call may be wrong. Germline V gene sequence: CDR1 SGHVS, CDR2 FNYEAQ. The CDR3 is made up of 14 amino acids. For the CDR3, the DNA is TGTGCCAGCAGCGACAGGGGATCCCAAGAGACCCAGTACTTC. Protein sequence: CASSDRGSQETQYF.

Only a few counts were recorded for this clonotype. The chain links TRBV7-8 to TRBJ2-5; TRBD2 agrees at 8 bases. The J call may be in error: the DNA end matches TRBJ2-7 better. Germline CDR1 and CDR2: SGHVS and FQNEAQ. The CDR3 extends over 14 amino acids. The CDR3 bases are TGTGCCAGCAGCTTAGGGACTAGCCTATACGAGCAGTACTTC. It translates to CASSLGTSLYEQYF.

The rearrangement joins TRBV7-2 to TRBJ2-1; no clear D. V lost 3 bases, J lost 0 bases, and 9 bases lay in between. Germline V lookup: CDR1 SGHTA, CDR2 FQGNSA. The CDR3 loop spans 15 amino acids. DNA of the CDR3: TGTGCCAGCAGCTTGTACAGCAGCTCCTACAATGAGCAGTTCTTC. Its translation: CASSLYSSSYNEQFF.

This chain links TRBV7-2 with TRBJ2-1; perhaps TRBD2 as D (6 bases). The V end was cut by 8 bases, the J end by 4 bases, with 15 bases between. The CDR3 runs to 14 residues. Germline CDR1 SGHTA, CDR2 FQGNSA. CDR3 bases: TGTGCCAGCCTGGCTAGCGAGGCGTACAATGAGCAGTTCTTC. This codes for CASLASEAYNEQFF.

The V gene is TRBV12-3 or TRBV12-4, the J gene TRBJ2-1; D is possibly TRBD1 (5 bases). With 1 base removed from V and 4 bases from J, the gap between germline ends came to 8 bases. The CDR3 loop spans 14 amino acids. The CDR3 DNA is TGTGCCAGCAGTTTAGGGGGCCCTTACAATGAGCAGTTCTTC. Translation: CASSLGGPYNEQFF.

J is TRBJ2-1 and V is TRBV6-6, with D maybe TRBD1 (6 bases). Germline assignment: CDR1 MNHNY and CDR2 SVGAGI (reference sequence). The CDR3 totals 13 residues. Deletions cut 10 bases from V and 5 bases from J, with 15 bases between. The CDR3 protein is CATERGTHNEQFF. In nucleotides, the CDR3 is TGTGCCACCGAAAGGGGGACCCACAATGAGCAGTTCTTC.

The CDR3 region is CASSRGQRNSPLHF. The DNA for the CDR3 is TGTGCCAGCAGCCGCGGACAGCGTAATTCACCCCTCCACTTT. This chain connects TRBV6-1 to TRBJ1-6; the D gene is possibly TRBD1 (6 bases). The CDR3 contains 14 residues. Germline V CDR1 and CDR2: MNHNS, SASEGT. Trimming took 6 bases from V and 6 from J, leaving 12 bases between them.

In regard to this clonotype: A much larger clone differs by one base, so this may be a read error. V usage is TRBV7-2 and J usage is TRBJ2-1; D is unclear. The CDR3 spans 14 residues. Per the germline V gene, CDR1 is SGHTA and CDR2 is FQGNSA. V was cut by 5 bases and J by 13 bases, with 21 bases left in between. The CDR3 region has the DNA TGTGCCAGCAGCAGTTCTAATTCCAAAAACATTCAGTTCTTC. Protein product: CASSSSNSKNIQFF.

This clonotype occurred a few times. The gene calls are TRBV6-1 and TRBJ2-3; the D gene is possibly TRBD2 (5 bases). Trimming pared 7 bases from V and 9 bases from J, leaving 11 bases between. The germline gives CDR1 MNHNS, CDR2 SASEGT. This CDR3 has 11 residues. The CDR3 nucleotides read TGTGCCAGCAACTCCGGAGGCACGCAGTATTTT. It codes for CASNSGGTQYF.